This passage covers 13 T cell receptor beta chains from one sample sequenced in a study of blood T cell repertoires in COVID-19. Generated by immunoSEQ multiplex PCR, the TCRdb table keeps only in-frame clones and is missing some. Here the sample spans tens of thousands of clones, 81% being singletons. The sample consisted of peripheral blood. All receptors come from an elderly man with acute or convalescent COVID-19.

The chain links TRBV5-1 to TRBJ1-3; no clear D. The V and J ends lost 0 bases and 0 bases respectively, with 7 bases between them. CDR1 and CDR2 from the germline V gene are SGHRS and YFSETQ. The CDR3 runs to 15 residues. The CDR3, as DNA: TGCGCCAGCAGCTTGGCGGGAGGCTCTGGAAACACCATATATTTT. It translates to CASSLAGGSGNTIYF. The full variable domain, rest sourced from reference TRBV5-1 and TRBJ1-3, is KAGVTQTPRYLIKTRGQQVTLSCSPISGHRSVSWYQQTPGQGLQFLFEYFSETQRNKGNFPGRFSGRQFSNSRSEMNVSTLELGDSALYLCASSLAGGSGNTIYFGEGSWLTVV.

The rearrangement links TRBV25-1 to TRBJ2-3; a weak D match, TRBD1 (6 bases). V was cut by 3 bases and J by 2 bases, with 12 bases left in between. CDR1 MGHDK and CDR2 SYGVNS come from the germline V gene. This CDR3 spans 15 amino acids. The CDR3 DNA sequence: TGTGCCAGCAGTGATATGAGGGACATCACAGATACGCAGTATTTT. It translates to CASSDMRDITDTQYF.

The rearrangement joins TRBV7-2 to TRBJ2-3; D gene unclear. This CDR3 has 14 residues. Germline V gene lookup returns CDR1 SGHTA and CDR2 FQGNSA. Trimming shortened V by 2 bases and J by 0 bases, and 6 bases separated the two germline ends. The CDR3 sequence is CASSLRASTDTQYF. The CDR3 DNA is TGTGCCAGCAGCTTACGCGCTAGCACAGATACGCAGTATTTT.

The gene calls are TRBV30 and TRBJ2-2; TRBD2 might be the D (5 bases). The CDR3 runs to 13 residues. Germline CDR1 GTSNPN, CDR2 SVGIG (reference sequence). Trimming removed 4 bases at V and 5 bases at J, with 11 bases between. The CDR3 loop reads CAWKGVRTGELFF. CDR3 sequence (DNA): TGTGCCTGGAAGGGAGTTAGAACCGGGGAGCTGTTTTTT. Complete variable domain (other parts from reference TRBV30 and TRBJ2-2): SQTIHQWPATLVQPVGSPLSLECTVEGTSNPNLYWYRQAAGRGLQLLFYSVGIGQISSEVPQNLSASRPQDRQFILSSKKLLLSDSGFYLCAWKGVRTGELFFGEGSRLTVL.

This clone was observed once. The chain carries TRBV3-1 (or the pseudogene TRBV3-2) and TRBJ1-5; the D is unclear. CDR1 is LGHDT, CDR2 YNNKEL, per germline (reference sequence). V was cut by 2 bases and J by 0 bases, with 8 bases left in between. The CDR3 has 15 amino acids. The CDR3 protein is CASSQSLHSNQPQHF. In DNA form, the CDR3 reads TGTGCCAGCAGCCAATCTTTACATAGCAATCAGCCCCAGCATTTT.

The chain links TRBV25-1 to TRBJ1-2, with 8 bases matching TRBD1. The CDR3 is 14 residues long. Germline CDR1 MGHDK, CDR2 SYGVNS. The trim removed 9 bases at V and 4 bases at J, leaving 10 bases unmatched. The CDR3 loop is CASRGQGLSYGYTF. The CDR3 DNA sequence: TGTGCCAGTCGCGGACAGGGACTAAGCTATGGCTACACCTTC.

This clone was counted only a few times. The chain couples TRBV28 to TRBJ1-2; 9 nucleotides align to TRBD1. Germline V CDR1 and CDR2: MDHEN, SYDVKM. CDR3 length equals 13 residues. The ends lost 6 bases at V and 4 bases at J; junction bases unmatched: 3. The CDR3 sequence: CASRDRGGYGYTF. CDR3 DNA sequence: TGTGCCAGCAGGGACAGGGGAGGCTATGGCTACACCTTC.

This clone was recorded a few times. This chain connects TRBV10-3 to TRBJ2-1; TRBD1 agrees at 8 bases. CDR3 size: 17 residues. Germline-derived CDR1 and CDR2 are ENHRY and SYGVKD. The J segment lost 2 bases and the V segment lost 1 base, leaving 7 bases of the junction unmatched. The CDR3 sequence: CAISELRPGQAYNEQFF. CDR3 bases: TGTGCCATCAGTGAGTTAAGACCGGGACAGGCCTACAATGAGCAGTTCTTC.

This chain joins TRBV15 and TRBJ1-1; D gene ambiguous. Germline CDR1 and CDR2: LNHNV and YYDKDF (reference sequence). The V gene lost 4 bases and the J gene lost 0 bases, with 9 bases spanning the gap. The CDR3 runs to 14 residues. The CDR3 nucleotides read TGTGCCACCAGCAAGTCCGGGGTGAACACTGAAGCTTTCTTT. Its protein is CATSKSGVNTEAFF.

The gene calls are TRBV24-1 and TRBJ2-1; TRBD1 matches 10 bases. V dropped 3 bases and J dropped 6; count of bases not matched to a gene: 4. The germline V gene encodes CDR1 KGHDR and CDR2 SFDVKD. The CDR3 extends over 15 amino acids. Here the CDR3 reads CATSDSGTGVNEQFF. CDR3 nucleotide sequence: TGTGCCACCAGTGATAGCGGGACAGGGGTCAATGAGCAGTTCTTC.

For the CDR3, the DNA is TGTGCCAGCAGTATCTCCAGGGGCGGTTCTGGACAGCCCCAGCATTTT. Translating it yields CASSISRGGSGQPQHF. The J gene is TRBJ1-5, the V gene TRBV28; D may be TRBD1 (6 bases). V shed 5 bases and J shed 7 bases, with 21 bases lying between them. This CDR3 has 16 amino acids. Per the germline V gene, CDR1 is MDHEN and CDR2 is SYDVKM.

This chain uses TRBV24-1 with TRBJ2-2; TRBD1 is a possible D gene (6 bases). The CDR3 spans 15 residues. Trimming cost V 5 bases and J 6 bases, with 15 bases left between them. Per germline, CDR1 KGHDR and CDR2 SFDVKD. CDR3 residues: CATSGTGPGAGELFF. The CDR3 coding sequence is TGTGCCACCAGTGGAACAGGGCCCGGGGCCGGGGAGCTGTTTTTT.

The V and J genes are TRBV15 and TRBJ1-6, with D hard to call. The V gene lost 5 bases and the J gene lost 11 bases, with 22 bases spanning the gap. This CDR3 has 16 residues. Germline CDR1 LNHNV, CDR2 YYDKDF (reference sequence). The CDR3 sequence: CATSSRGSRRLAPLHF. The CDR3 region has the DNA TGTGCCACCAGCTCCCGGGGTTCGAGGAGGCTAGCACCCCTCCACTTT.